A single sample is the source of the 5 T cell receptor beta chains below, sequenced in a study of cytomegalovirus exposure and HLA in healthy donors. The study ran its PCR with 60 Vbeta and 13 Jbeta primers. Profiling relied on immunoSEQ multiplex PCR, and the TCRdb table lists in-frame clones only, not all of them. The sample has approximately 74,000 clones, roughly 60% seen once. Sequencing was done on a sample of PBMCs. All receptors derive from a man aged 25 to 40 in good health and CMV-seropositive.

The chain joins TRBV6-5 to TRBJ1-2; 8 positions match TRBD1. This CDR3 has 14 amino acids. The V gene's germline CDR1 is MNHEY and CDR2 SVGAGI. V lost 8 bases, J lost 4 bases, and 9 bases stayed unmatched. Here the CDR3 DNA reads TGTGCCAGCGCCAGGGGGCGCTTGGGCTATGGCTACACCTTC. This encodes CASARGRLGYGYTF.

The chain carries TRBV4-1 and TRBJ1-5; no reliable D call. Trimming left V 2 bases short and J 0 bases short, with 14 bases between. Germline CDR1 reads MGHRA; CDR2 reads YSYEKL. The CDR3 extends over 17 amino acids. CDR3 region: CASSQSGQTYSNQPQHF. The CDR3 DNA reads TGCGCCAGCAGCCAATCTGGGCAAACCTATAGCAATCAGCCCCAGCATTTT.

The V gene is TRBV28, the J gene TRBJ2-1, with D possibly being TRBD1 (6 bases). Trimming took off 6 bases at V and 8 bases at J, with 20 bases between the two ends. The CDR3 is made up of 15 amino acids. CDR1 is MDHEN, CDR2 SYDVKM, per germline. CDR3 DNA sequence: TGTGCCAGCAGCCACCGACGGACAGTCATGGATGAGCAGTTCTTC. Translation: CASSHRRTVMDEQFF.

The sample holds one count of this clone. This chain joins TRBV4-3 and TRBJ1-2; possible D gene TRBD1, 6 bases. Germline loops: CDR1 LGHNA, CDR2 YSLEER. V was trimmed by 1 base and J by 6 bases, leaving 18 bases between them. The CDR3 spans 16 residues. CDR3 nucleotide sequence: TGCGCCAGCAGCCAAGGTTTCCAGGGGCAGGGGAATGGCTACACCTTC. Its translation: CASSQGFQGQGNGYTF.

CDR3 sequence (DNA): TGTGCCAGCAGTGAATCCCAGGGTGTCCATAATTCACCCCTCCACTTT. It yields the protein CASSESQGVHNSPLHF. The chain has TRBV25-1 and TRBJ1-6; perhaps TRBD1 as D (5 bases). V shed 1 base and J shed 5 bases, with 12 bases lying between them. The germline CDR1 and CDR2 sequences are MGHDK and SYGVNS. This CDR3 region has 16 residues.